This T cell receptor (beta chain) was obtained from a study of control samples from healthy donors and cancer patients. This clone was detected once. V was trimmed by 4 bases and J by 6 bases, leaving 12 bases between them. CDR1 and CDR2 (germline): ENHRY, SYGVKD. The CDR3 has 13 amino acids. TCRdb keeps only in-frame clones here, not all; method: immunoSEQ multiplex PCR. The sample lists 95,000 to 150,000 clones, roughly nine tenths occurring once. This receptor was obtained from a woman under 30 in good health. V and J are TRBV10-3 and TRBJ1-1; tentatively, D is TRBD1 (5 bases). The sample consisted of blood. CDR3 in amino acids: CAISGGGIPEAFF. The CDR3 DNA follows: TGTGCCATCAGTGGGGGGGGGATACCTGAAGCTTTCTTT.